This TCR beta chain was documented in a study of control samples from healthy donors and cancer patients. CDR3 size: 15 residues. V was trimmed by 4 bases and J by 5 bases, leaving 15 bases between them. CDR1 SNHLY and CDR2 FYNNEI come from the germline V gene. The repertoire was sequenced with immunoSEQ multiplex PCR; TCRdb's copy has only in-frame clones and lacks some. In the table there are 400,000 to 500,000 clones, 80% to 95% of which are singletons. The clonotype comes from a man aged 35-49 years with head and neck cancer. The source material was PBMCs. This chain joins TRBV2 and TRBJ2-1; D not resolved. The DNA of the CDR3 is TGTGCCAGCAGTGTCGGGCAGTGGCTAAACAATGAGCAGTTCTTC. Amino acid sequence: CASSVGQWLNNEQFF.